These T cell receptor beta chains were read from a single sample in a study of a mutant IDH1 vaccine in newly diagnosed glioma. These receptors have no known antigen. Profiled with immunoSEQ multiplex PCR; TCRdb holds only in-frame clones, not every one. Of some 33,000 clones in the sample, around 82% were seen once. Sequenced here: PBMCs, sampled from a glioma patient whose treatment included an IDH1 peptide vaccine. The receptor source for this set is a woman in her thirties or forties with glioma. CDR3s include the opening cysteine and the closing phenylalanine or tryptophan. Each record gives: CDR3 protein, CDR3 DNA, clone size, V gene, J gene, D gene. The D gene is left open where the match is weak. Rows give clone size only sometimes, using once, few, many, or a class for an expanded clone.

CDR3aa: CASRSTENRYEQYF
CDR3nt: TGCGCCAGCAGATCGACAGAAAATCGGTACGAGCAGTACTTC
abundance: .
v_gene: TRBV5-1
j_gene: TRBJ2-7
d_gene: .

CDR3aa: CATSRTPGEGGYGYTF
CDR3nt: TGTGCCACCAGCAGAACCCCGGGGGAGGGCGGCTATGGCTACACCTTC
abundance: few
v_gene: TRBV15
j_gene: TRBJ1-2
d_gene: .

CDR3aa: CASSLADSRYVTEAFF
CDR3nt: TGTGCCAGCAGCTTGGCCGACAGTCGATATGTCACTGAAGCTTTCTTT
abundance: .
v_gene: TRBV5-5
j_gene: TRBJ1-1
d_gene: .

CDR3aa: CASRVRGVTTEAFF
CDR3nt: TGTGCCAGCAGGGTCAGGGGGGTGACCACTGAAGCTTTCTTT
abundance: .
v_gene: TRBV6-1
j_gene: TRBJ1-1
d_gene: TRBD1

CDR3aa: CASLGRGPRLETQYF
CDR3nt: TGTGCCAGCCTGGGGCGGGGCCCACGCCTCGAGACCCAGTACTTC
abundance: .
v_gene: TRBV2
j_gene: TRBJ2-5
d_gene: .

CDR3aa: CASSPSGQGFGYTF
CDR3nt: TGTGCCAGCAGCCCGTCGGGACAGGGTTTTGGCTACACCTTC
abundance: once
v_gene: TRBV9
j_gene: TRBJ1-2
d_gene: TRBD1

CDR3aa: CASSSRADSYNSPLHF
CDR3nt: TGTGCCAGCAGTTCTCGGGCGGACTCCTATAATTCACCCCTCCACTTT
abundance: .
v_gene: TRBV6-6
j_gene: TRBJ1-6
d_gene: .

CDR3aa: CASSGRQVSNQPQHF
CDR3nt: TGTGCCAGCAGTGGCAGACAAGTTAGCAATCAGCCCCAGCATTTT
abundance: .
v_gene: TRBV6-1
j_gene: TRBJ1-5
d_gene: .

CDR3aa: CAWSVGGVNQPQHF
CDR3nt: TGTGCCTGGAGTGTTGGTGGTGTTAATCAGCCCCAGCATTTT
abundance: .
v_gene: TRBV30
j_gene: TRBJ1-5
d_gene: .

CDR3aa: CASSEWDNTGELFF
CDR3nt: TGTGCCAGCAGTGAATGGGACAACACCGGGGAGCTGTTTTTT
abundance: .
v_gene: TRBV25-1
j_gene: TRBJ2-2
d_gene: .

CDR3aa: CATSRGDGGQETQYF
CDR3nt: TGTGCCACCAGCAGAGGCGACGGGGGACAAGAGACCCAGTACTTC
abundance: .
v_gene: TRBV15
j_gene: TRBJ2-5
d_gene: .

CDR3aa: CAWRREGSLSGNTIYF
CDR3nt: TGTGCCTGGAGAAGGGAAGGATCCCTCTCTGGAAACACCATATATTTT
abundance: .
v_gene: TRBV30
j_gene: TRBJ1-3
d_gene: .

CDR3aa: CASSPWRGGTDTQYF
CDR3nt: TGTGCCAGCAGTCCTTGGCGGGGGGGCACAGATACGCAGTATTTT
abundance: .
v_gene: TRBV6-6
j_gene: TRBJ2-3
d_gene: TRBD2

CDR3aa: CASSFTRTGWSFTEAFF
CDR3nt: TGTGCCAGTAGTTTTACTAGGACAGGGTGGAGTTTCACTGAAGCTTTCTTT
abundance: .
v_gene: TRBV19
j_gene: TRBJ1-1
d_gene: TRBD1

CDR3aa: CASSPSTGGANVLTF
CDR3nt: TGTGCCAGCAGCCCCTCGACAGGAGGGGCCAACGTCCTGACTTTC
abundance: .
v_gene: TRBV7-3
j_gene: TRBJ2-6
d_gene: .

CDR3aa: CATSPGGDEAFF
CDR3nt: TGTGCCACCAGCCCGGGGGGGGATGAAGCTTTCTTT
abundance: .
v_gene: TRBV15
j_gene: TRBJ1-1
d_gene: .

CDR3aa: CASSLGTSGGAGETQYF
CDR3nt: TGTGCCAGCAGCCTCGGGACTAGCGGGGGGGCCGGGGAGACCCAGTACTTC
abundance: few
v_gene: TRBV9
j_gene: TRBJ2-5
d_gene: TRBD2

CDR3aa: CAISDLGTGAGGYTF
CDR3nt: TGTGCCATCAGTGACCTGGGGACGGGGGCAGGTGGCTACACCTTC
abundance: once
v_gene: TRBV10-3
j_gene: TRBJ1-2
d_gene: .

CDR3aa: CAISGQGGVSPLHF
CDR3nt: TGTGCCATCAGTGGCCAGGGAGGCGTCTCACCCCTCCACTTT
abundance: few
v_gene: TRBV10-3
j_gene: TRBJ1-6
d_gene: .

CDR3aa: CATHHASYEQYF
CDR3nt: TGTGCCACCCACCACGCGTCTTACGAGCAGTACTTC
abundance: few
v_gene: TRBV6-5
j_gene: TRBJ2-7
d_gene: .

CDR3aa: CASRVTDTYGYTF
CDR3nt: TGTGCCAGCAGGGTGACAGACACCTATGGCTACACCTTC
abundance: few
v_gene: TRBV6-5
j_gene: TRBJ1-2
d_gene: .

CDR3aa: CASSPRGGIGPDQPQHF
CDR3nt: TGTGCCAGCAGCCCCAGAGGCGGAATTGGCCCCGATCAGCCCCAGCATTTT
abundance: .
v_gene: TRBV5-6
j_gene: TRBJ1-5
d_gene: .

CDR3aa: CASSEVTGGYGYTF
CDR3nt: TGTGCCAGCAGTGAAGTGACAGGGGGCTACGGCTACACCTTC
abundance: .
v_gene: TRBV6-1
j_gene: TRBJ1-2
d_gene: TRBD1

CDR3aa: CASSTRDPTEAFF
CDR3nt: TGTGCCAGCAGCACCCGGGACCCCACTGAAGCTTTCTTT
abundance: .
v_gene: TRBV13
j_gene: TRBJ1-1
d_gene: .

CDR3aa: CASSSRTGLDGYTF
CDR3nt: TGTGCCAGCAGCTCCAGGACAGGTCTAGATGGCTACACCTTC
abundance: .
v_gene: TRBV5-4
j_gene: TRBJ1-2
d_gene: TRBD1

CDR3aa: CASSLVVGGETQYF
CDR3nt: TGTGCCAGCAGCTTGGTCGTGGGAGGCGAGACCCAGTACTTC
abundance: .
v_gene: TRBV5-8
j_gene: TRBJ2-5
d_gene: .

CDR3aa: CASSRASTYNEQFF
CDR3nt: TGCGCCAGCAGTCGGGCTTCTACCTACAATGAGCAGTTCTTC
abundance: .
v_gene: TRBV10-1
j_gene: TRBJ2-1
d_gene: .

CDR3aa: CASRGFMNTEAFF
CDR3nt: TGTGCCAGTAGAGGGTTCATGAACACTGAAGCTTTCTTT
abundance: .
v_gene: TRBV19
j_gene: TRBJ1-1
d_gene: .

CDR3aa: CASTTANTGELFF
CDR3nt: TGTGCCAGCACGACAGCGAACACCGGGGAGCTGTTTTTT
abundance: .
v_gene: TRBV6-5
j_gene: TRBJ2-2
d_gene: .

CDR3aa: CASETGGKQYF
CDR3nt: TGTGCCAGCGAGACCGGTGGAAAGCAGTACTTC
abundance: .
v_gene: TRBV6-6
j_gene: TRBJ2-7
d_gene: .

CDR3aa: CAGFGTGSHEQYF
CDR3nt: TGTGCCGGCTTCGGGACAGGGTCCCACGAGCAGTACTTC
abundance: .
v_gene: TRBV30
j_gene: TRBJ2-7
d_gene: TRBD1

CDR3aa: CASSSALWVEQFF
CDR3nt: TGTGCCAGCAGTTCAGCCCTGTGGGTTGAGCAGTTCTTC
abundance: .
v_gene: TRBV27
j_gene: TRBJ2-1
d_gene: .

CDR3aa: CASTQTAGGPSGYTF
CDR3nt: TGTGCCAGCACCCAAACGGCAGGGGGGCCCAGTGGCTACACCTTC
abundance: .
v_gene: TRBV14
j_gene: TRBJ1-2
d_gene: TRBD1

CDR3aa: CASSEIRGAEAFF
CDR3nt: TGTGCCAGCAGTGAAATAAGGGGGGCTGAAGCTTTCTTT
abundance: .
v_gene: TRBV25-1
j_gene: TRBJ1-1
d_gene: .

CDR3aa: CSVDHQHPF
CDR3nt: TGCAGCGTTGATCACCAACACCCCTTC
abundance: .
v_gene: TRBV29-1
j_gene: TRBJ1-2
d_gene: .

CDR3aa: CASRFDRAQETQYF
CDR3nt: TGTGCCAGCAGATTCGACAGGGCCCAAGAGACCCAGTACTTC
abundance: .
v_gene: TRBV6-1
j_gene: TRBJ2-5
d_gene: TRBD1

CDR3aa: CASKRQNYGYTF
CDR3nt: TGTGCCAGCAAAAGACAGAACTATGGCTACACCTTC
abundance: .
v_gene: TRBV2
j_gene: TRBJ1-2
d_gene: .

CDR3aa: CASGGKETQYF
CDR3nt: TGTGCCAGCGGGGGTAAGGAGACCCAGTACTTC
abundance: .
v_gene: TRBV2
j_gene: TRBJ2-5
d_gene: .

CDR3aa: CATSQGGGNQPQHF
CDR3nt: TGTGCCACCAGCCAGGGTGGAGGCAATCAGCCCCAGCATTTT
abundance: .
v_gene: TRBV19
j_gene: TRBJ1-5
d_gene: .

CDR3aa: CASSWGLAGGKTQYF
CDR3nt: TGCGCCAGCAGCTGGGGACTAGCGGGGGGTAAGACCCAGTACTTC
abundance: .
v_gene: TRBV5-1
j_gene: TRBJ2-5
d_gene: TRBD2

CDR3aa: CASALGGGAGNEQFF
CDR3nt: TGCGCCAGCGCTCTGGGTGGGGGCGCGGGGAATGAGCAGTTCTTC
abundance: .
v_gene: TRBV5-1
j_gene: TRBJ2-1
d_gene: .

CDR3aa: CASSWAPNTEAFF
CDR3nt: TGTGCCAGCAGTTGGGCCCCGAACACTGAAGCTTTCTTT
abundance: .
v_gene: TRBV27
j_gene: TRBJ1-1
d_gene: .

CDR3aa: CASSGQGSDTQYF
CDR3nt: TGTGCCAGCAGTGGACAGGGGAGCGATACGCAGTATTTT
abundance: .
v_gene: TRBV6-6
j_gene: TRBJ2-3
d_gene: TRBD1

CDR3aa: CASNFDSIWQPQHF
CDR3nt: TGTGCCAGCAATTTCGACAGCATATGGCAGCCCCAGCATTTT
abundance: .
v_gene: TRBV6-1
j_gene: TRBJ1-5
d_gene: .

CDR3aa: CASSPRASSYNEQFF
CDR3nt: TGTGCCAGCAGCCCTAGGGCCAGCTCCTACAATGAGCAGTTCTTC
abundance: few
v_gene: TRBV7-2
j_gene: TRBJ2-1
d_gene: .

CDR3aa: CASSIGGTGDNQPQHF
CDR3nt: TGTGCCAGTAGTATCGGTGGGACAGGGGACAATCAGCCCCAGCATTTT
abundance: .
v_gene: TRBV19
j_gene: TRBJ1-5
d_gene: TRBD1

CDR3aa: CASSQDPTPPRGVFTDTQYF
CDR3nt: TGCGCCAGCAGCCAAGATCCGACCCCCCCCAGGGGTGTATTCACAGATACGCAGTATTTT
abundance: few
v_gene: TRBV4-3
j_gene: TRBJ2-3
d_gene: .

CDR3aa: CASSLSGGPSEQYF
CDR3nt: TGTGCCAGCAGCTTATCGGGGGGGCCCTCCGAGCAGTACTTC
abundance: .
v_gene: TRBV7-2
j_gene: TRBJ2-7
d_gene: TRBD2

CDR3aa: CASSEGLANNYGYTF
CDR3nt: TGTGCCAGCAGCGAGGGCCTCGCAAATAACTATGGCTACACCTTC
abundance: .
v_gene: TRBV2
j_gene: TRBJ1-2
d_gene: .

CDR3aa: CASSPDRIGNYGYTF
CDR3nt: TGCGCCAGCAGCCCGGACCGGATCGGTAACTATGGCTACACCTTC
abundance: .
v_gene: TRBV5-1
j_gene: TRBJ1-2
d_gene: .

CDR3aa: CAISPLGGENGYTF
CDR3nt: TGTGCCATCAGCCCCTTGGGGGGAGAAAATGGCTACACCTTC
abundance: .
v_gene: TRBV10-3
j_gene: TRBJ1-2
d_gene: .

CDR3aa: CASSQDNTYGYTF
CDR3nt: TGCGCCAGCAGCCAAGATAATACCTATGGCTACACCTTC
abundance: few
v_gene: TRBV4-3
j_gene: TRBJ1-2
d_gene: .

CDR3aa: CASSFVSAEAFF
CDR3nt: TGTGCCAGCAGCTTTGTTTCCGCTGAAGCTTTCTTT
abundance: few
v_gene: TRBV5-6
j_gene: TRBJ1-1
d_gene: .

CDR3aa: CATSRDRNSNQPQHF
CDR3nt: TGTGCCACCAGCAGAGACAGGAATAGCAATCAGCCCCAGCATTTT
abundance: .
v_gene: TRBV15
j_gene: TRBJ1-5
d_gene: .

CDR3aa: CASSPSRRADTEAFF
CDR3nt: TGTGCCAGCTCCCCCTCGCGCAGGGCGGACACTGAAGCTTTCTTT
abundance: once
v_gene: TRBV18
j_gene: TRBJ1-1
d_gene: .